The table lists the clone carrying this TCR beta chain with a few counts. Its antigen remains unidentified. Of the isolated RNA, all was reverse transcribed, and so the sequenced material was expressed TCRB transcripts. Sequencing was performed with immunoSEQ multiplex PCR; in TCRdb, only in-frame clones are kept and a portion is missing. This repertoire shows 500,000 to 800,000 clones, around 11% found once; its top ten account for around 0.12%. Averaging roughly 100 mL, one heparinised blood draw was given by each donor. A CD45RO/CCR7/CD25/CD127/CD95/CD27 panel sorted naive, central memory, regulatory and stem cell-like memory CD4+ cells. Germline CDR1 reads MNHEY; CDR2 reads SVGAGI. The CDR3 is made up of 14 amino acids. V gave up 6 bases and J gave up 6 bases, with 14 bases separating them. These data come from a study of beta chain features in type 1 diabetes. Study outcomes and limitations: Any HLA effect on TCRB rearrangement was left unresolved by small sub-analyses. TCRB CDR3s were moderately but significantly shorter in Type 1 diabetes patients in all four CD4+ subsets.

The rearrangement uses TRBV6-5 and TRBJ1-4; unclear D gene. The sequenced material came from naive CD4+ T cells from blood. The sequence came from a man between 25 and 39 years old with type 1 diabetes. The CDR3 DNA reads as TGTGCCAGCAGCACAGAGGGTTTGCATGAAAAACTGTTTTTT. This encodes CASSTEGLHEKLFF.